One sample yielded the 27 T cell receptor beta chains listed below, sequenced in a study of tissue T cells after allogeneic stem cell transplantation (dated by TCRdb to between 2022 and 2023). The library was built by means of the immunoSEQ multiplex PCR assay. TCRdb's version of the immuneACCESS table is confined to in-frame rearrangements and falls short of the full clone set. An unresolved V gene accounts for under half of the shortfall where checked; the remainder is of unknown origin. The sample yields some 4,000 clones; 45% to 60% were counted once. Around 8.4% of the sample belongs to the ten largest clones. The time point label here, explained by the study, means: mouse harvest day 7 after allogeneic transplant. Each mouse graft consisted of 10^7 T-cell-depleted bone marrow cells plus 10^6 splenic CD5+ T cells and was given by tail vein injection. Specimen: lymph node tissue. These receptors originate from a female BALB/c mouse given C57BL/6 T cells with graft-versus-host disease after an allogeneic hematopoietic cell transplant.

Remarks on this clone: Mouse germline and gene names are used. The observed sequence ends 1 residue before the CDR3 terminus, with the missing tail filled in from the germline J gene. This chain connects TRBV13-2 to TRBJ2-4; 7 bases align to TRBD2. Per germline, CDR1 NNHNN and CDR2 SYGAGS (reference sequence). Trimming took 0 bases from V and 0 from J; bases not matched to a gene: 1. The CDR3 covers 15 residues. The CDR3 sequence is CASGDGGGSQNTLYF. The CDR3 bases that were read are TGTGCCAGCGGTGATGGGGGGGGGAGTCAAAACACCTTGTAC.

This clone was counted only a few times. The genes and germline here are from mouse. The CDR3 extends 1 residue past the end of the read, so its final part is completed from the germline J gene. V is TRBV29 and J is TRBJ2-7; the D is unclear. With 2 bases removed from V and 4 bases from J, the gap between germline ends came to 6 bases. The CDR3 covers 12 residues. The germline V gene has CDR1 MSHET and CDR2 SYDVDS. The CDR3 is CASSLAGYEQYF. The covered CDR3 bases are TGTGCTAGCAGTTTAGCGGGTTATGAACAGTAC.

This clone is termed medium-sized. Mouse germline and gene names are used. The CDR3: CASSPGTGGYEQYF. The CDR3 DNA, read in part, is TGTGCCAGCTCGCCCGGGACTGGGGGCTATGAACAGTAC. The chain has TRBV12-2 and TRBJ2-7; 11 nucleotides line up with TRBD2. The sequence runs out 1 residue before the end of the CDR3; the remainder is reconstructed from the germline J gene. The length of the CDR3 is 14 residues. The germline V gene encodes CDR1 SGHLS and CDR2 HYDKME. With V trimmed by 4 bases and J by 3 bases, 4 bases remained unmatched. Full variable domain (outside the CDR3, taken from reference TRBV12-2 and TRBJ2-7): NSGVVQSPRYIIKGKGERSILKCIPISGHLSVAWYQQTQGQELKFFIQHYDKMERDKGNLPSRFSVQQFDDYHSEMNMSALELEDSAVYFCASSPGTGGYEQYFGPGTRLTVL.

This clone was seen more than once but under ten times. Genes and germline are mouse. The CDR3 goes on 1 residue after the read ends, and that part is filled in from the germline J gene. This chain joins TRBV19 and TRBJ2-2; 7 positions match TRBD2. After removal of 6 bases from V and 2 bases from J, the junction contained 4 bases not matched to a gene. Per germline, CDR1 FNHDT and CDR2 SITEND (reference sequence). The length of the CDR3 is 14 residues. CDR3 sequence reads: CASTYWGNTGQLYF. The sequenced CDR3 bases are TGTGCCAGCACTTACTGGGGCAACACCGGGCAGCTCTAC.

As for this clone: Germline and genes here are mouse. The CDR3 is cut off 1 residue early in the read; its end comes from the germline J gene. The chain carries TRBV3 and TRBJ2-1; D might be TRBD1 (6 bases). Per germline, CDR1 SNHLY and CDR2 FYNGKV (reference sequence). There are 13 residues in the CDR3. V lost 5 bases and J 4 bases, leaving 9 bases between the germline ends. CDR3 residues: CASSATGYAEQFF. CDR3 DNA (partial): TGTGCCAGCAGCGCAACAGGGTATGCTGAGCAGTTC.

Regarding this clone: These gene names are mouse names. The read ends 1 residue shy of where the CDR3 ends; the end is completed using the germline J gene. The chain carries TRBV12-1 and TRBJ2-7; a weak D match, TRBD2 (7 bases). The V gene lost 0 bases and the J gene lost 5 bases, with 10 bases spanning the gap. Germline CDR1 SGHSN, CDR2 HYEKVE. The CDR3 consists of 13 residues. CDR3 amino acids: CASSLWGAHEQYF. CDR3 DNA, as far as it was read: TGTGCCAGCTCTCTCTGGGGGGCTCATGAACAGTAC.

This clone is large within its sample. Gene and germline names: mouse. The read ends 1 residue shy of where the CDR3 ends; the end is completed using the germline J gene. The chain combines TRBV19 with TRBJ2-1; a possible D gene is TRBD1 (5 bases). The germline V gene encodes CDR1 FNHDT and CDR2 SITEND (reference sequence). There are 12 residues in the CDR3. V lost 4 bases and J lost 7, with 9 bases in between. The CDR3 loop reads CASSFNRAEQFF. CDR3 DNA (partial): TGTGCCAGCAGTTTTAACAGGGCTGAGCAGTTC.

Notes on this clone: Mouse gene names and germline throughout. The read terminates 1 residue before the CDR3 end, so the remaining end is supplied by the germline J gene. The rearrangement uses TRBV26 and TRBJ1-4; D may be TRBD1 (6 bases). The V gene's germline CDR1 is KGHPV and CDR2 FQNQEV (reference sequence). This CDR3 region has 13 residues. The V end lost 2 bases, the J end lost 7 bases, and 8 bases lay between the germline ends. The CDR3: CASSLGQFERLFF. The sequenced CDR3 bases are TGTGCCAGCAGTCTGGGACAGTTCGAAAGATTATTT.

To note about this clone: Gene names follow the mouse nomenclature. The CDR3 end lies 1 residue beyond the end of the read and is filled in from the germline J gene. The chain is built from TRBV19 and TRBJ2-5, with unresolved D. The CDR3 is made up of 13 amino acids. Germline V gene data show CDR1 as FNHDT and CDR2 as SITEND (reference sequence). Trimming took 1 base from V and 3 from J, leaving 6 bases between them. The CDR3 protein is CASSIPRQDTQYF. Partial CDR3 DNA: TGTGCCAGCAGTATACCCAGGCAAGACACCCAGTAC.

In the case of this clone: Mouse gene names apply. Sequencing ends 1 residue short of the CDR3 end; the germline J gene provides the rest. The genes are TRBV23 and TRBJ2-1; the D call of TRBD1 is as the table states it, not checked on the DNA. The CDR3 is 14 residues long. Germline values: CDR1 KGHTA, CDR2 FQNQQP. Incomplete CDR3 DNA: TGCTCCAGCAGTCTCCGGGACAGGGATGCTGAGCAGTTC. Residues: CSSSLRDRDAEQF. The CDR3 in full is CSSSLRDRDAEQFF.

Concerning this clone itself: The gene names here belong to mouse. The read comes to an end 1 residue before the CDR3 does, leaving the germline J gene to fill in the end. This chain links TRBV15 with TRBJ2-7; 7 nucleotides match TRBD1. Germline CDR1 SGHND, CDR2 FRSKSL. The CDR3 is 15 residues long. Trimming cost V 5 bases and J 0 bases; bases outside gene matches: 7. This CDR3 reads CASSLPGTASYEQYF. The part of the CDR3 DNA that was read is TGTGCCAGCAGTCTTCCCGGGACAGCCTCCTATGAACAGTAC.

There are a few counts of this clone. Genes and germline are mouse. CDR3 sequence: CASGGAEQFF. CDR3 DNA, as far as it was read: TGTGCCAGCGGTGGCGCTGAGCAGTTC. The V call is TRBV13-2, the J call TRBJ2-1; no clear D gene. Read data end 1 residue before the CDR3 end; the end is taken from the germline J gene. This CDR3 has 10 amino acids. V dropped 3 bases and J dropped 7 bases, with 2 bases sitting between them. Germline V lookup: CDR1 NNHNN, CDR2 SYGAGS (reference sequence).

In regard to this clone: The genes and germline here are from mouse. The read comes to an end 1 residue before the CDR3 does, leaving the germline J gene to fill in the end. This chain uses TRBV3 with TRBJ2-5; 9 bases match TRBD2. V lost 1 base and J lost 2; bases outside the gene matches: 1. The CDR3 is made up of 15 amino acids. Germline V gene lookup returns CDR1 SNHLY and CDR2 FYNGKV (reference sequence). The CDR3 sequence: CASSLVWGGQDTQYF. CDR3 DNA, as far as it was read: TGTGCCAGCAGCTTAGTCTGGGGGGGCCAAGACACCCAGTAC. The whole variable domain, remainder taken from reference TRBV3 and TRBJ2-5, is GPKVLQIPSHQIIDMGQMVTLNCDPVSNHLYFYWYKQILGQQMEFLVNFYNGKVMEKSKLFKDQFSVERPDGSYFTLKIQPTALEDSAVYFCASSLVWGGQDTQYFGPGTRLLVL.

Remarks on this clone: The gene names here belong to mouse. Coverage ceases 1 residue before the CDR3 finishes, and the germline J gene fills in the end. This chain links TRBV26 with TRBJ1-1; D gene uncertain. Per germline, CDR1 KGHPV and CDR2 FQNQEV (reference sequence). Trimming took off 3 bases at V and 4 bases at J, with 6 bases between the two ends. CDR3 length: 12 amino acids. CDR3 amino acids: CASSLDITEVFF. Partial CDR3 DNA: TGTGCCAGCAGTCTTGACATCACAGAAGTCTTC.

This clone was observed a few times. The gene names given are mouse names. The CDR3: CSSAQGAGSDYTF. The part of the CDR3 DNA that was read is TGCTCCAGCGCTCAGGGGGCGGGCTCCGACTACACC. J is TRBJ1-2 and V is TRBV23; TRBD1 is taken as the D call from the table, unchecked against the DNA. The read halts 1 residue ahead of the CDR3 end, with the missing end drawn from the germline J gene. Germline loops: CDR1 KGHTA, CDR2 FQNQQP. This CDR3 region has 13 residues.

Regarding this clone: All gene names here are mouse names. The sequenced CDR3 bases are TGTGCCAGCAGCCAAGACGGGGGGCGTACAGAAGTCTTC. Translation: CASSQDGGRTEVF. The CDR3 in its entirety is CASSQDGGRTEVFF. V gene TRBV2 combines with J gene TRBJ1-1, with D possibly TRBD1 on 6 matching bases. The read is 1 residue too short to cover the CDR3 end, so that end is filled in from the germline J gene. There are 14 residues in the CDR3. Germline-derived CDR1 and CDR2 are LGHNA and YSYQKL. Trimming took off 0 bases at V and 5 bases at J, with 10 bases between the two ends.

Remarks on this clone: Mouse gene names apply. The CDR3 end lies 1 residue beyond the end of the read and is filled in from the germline J gene. The chain recombines TRBV17 with TRBJ2-4; D is perhaps TRBD2 (6 bases). The CDR3 contains 13 residues. Trimming cost V 4 bases and J 4 bases, with 9 bases left between them. Germline assignment: CDR1 MNHDT and CDR2 YYDKIL. The CDR3 loop reads CASSTGEENTLYF. The sequenced CDR3 bases are TGTGCTAGCAGTACTGGGGAAGAAAACACCTTGTAC.

For this clone: The listed genes are named as in mouse. CDR3 DNA (partial): TGTGCCAGCAGTCGGGACGCAGAAACGCTGTAT. Protein product: CASSRDAETLY. The CDR3, in full, reads CASSRDAETLYF. The chain carries TRBV26 and TRBJ2-3; D is perhaps TRBD1 or TRBD2 (5 bases each). The CDR3 is cut off 1 residue early in the read; its end comes from the germline J gene. V was trimmed by 4 bases and J by 3 bases, leaving 5 bases between them. Looked up from germline, CDR1 is KGHPV and CDR2 is FQNQEV (reference sequence). The CDR3 contains 12 residues.

This clone turned up a few times. Gene names are the mouse ones. Sequencing ends 1 residue short of the CDR3 end; the germline J gene provides the rest. The chain couples TRBV26 to TRBJ1-4; the D gene is possibly TRBD1 (5 bases). Between the trimmed V and J ends, which lost 5 bases and 0 bases, there was a span of 10 bases. The germline V gene encodes CDR1 KGHPV and CDR2 FQNQEV (reference sequence). This CDR3 is built from 15 residues. CDR3 protein: CASSATGLSNERLFF. Incomplete CDR3 DNA: TGTGCCAGCAGTGCAACAGGACTTTCCAACGAAAGATTATTT. Looking up the rest from reference TRBV26 and TRBJ1-4 gives the full variable domain: NSKVIQTPRYLVKGQGQKAKMRCIPEKGHPVVFWYQQNKNNEFKFLINFQNQEVLQQIDMTEKRFSAECPSNSPCSLEIQSSEAGDSALYLCASSATGLSNERLFFGHGTKLSVL.

Regarding this clone: Mouse names are used for the genes. The read ends 1 residue shy of where the CDR3 ends; the end is completed using the germline J gene. The V call is TRBV15, the J call TRBJ2-7; 8 bases align to TRBD2. The J segment lost 3 bases and the V segment lost 6 bases, leaving 4 bases of the junction unmatched. This CDR3 spans 13 amino acids. CDR1 is SGHND and CDR2 is FRSKSL in the germline V gene. The part of the CDR3 DNA that was read is TGTGCCAGCAGCCCGACTGGGGTCTATGAACAGTAC. Translating it yields CASSPTGVYEQY. The entire CDR3 protein reads CASSPTGVYEQYF.

About this clone itself: The germline and genes are mouse ones. Read coverage stops 1 residue before the CDR3 terminus; the germline J gene supplies the remainder. The chain uses TRBV26 and TRBJ2-5; 11 bases fit TRBD2. V lost 8 bases and J lost 1; bases outside the gene matches: 5. The length of the CDR3 is 15 residues. CDR1 and CDR2 from the germline V gene are KGHPV and FQNQEV (reference sequence). Partial CDR3 DNA: TGTGCCAGCCGTGGGGGACTGGGGGACCAAGACACCCAGTAC. Protein sequence: CASRGGLGDQDTQY. The full CDR3 is CASRGGLGDQDTQYF.

Points on this clone: Gene and germline names: mouse. With the read ending 1 residue before the CDR3 end, the germline J gene is used to fill in that end. The chain has TRBV19 and TRBJ2-4; D is unclear. V was pared by 2 bases and J by 1 base, with 5 bases between. CDR3 length: 13 amino acids. Germline V gene lookup returns CDR1 FNHDT and CDR2 SITEND (reference sequence). The part of the CDR3 DNA that was read is TGTGCCAGCAGTATTGGGCGTCAAAACACCTTGTAC. It codes for CASSIGRQNTLY. The full CDR3 reads CASSIGRQNTLYF.

This clone occurred a few times. The listed genes are named as in mouse. CDR3 sequence reads: CASSPGTGDYEQYF. The sequenced part of the CDR3 DNA is TGTGCCAGCAGTCCCGGGACTGGGGATTATGAACAGTAC. This rearrangement joins TRBV13-3 to TRBJ2-7; 10 positions agree with TRBD2. The CDR3 is cut off 1 residue early in the read; its end comes from the germline J gene. This CDR3 has 14 residues. The germline CDR1 and CDR2 sequences are NNHDY and SYVADS. The ends lost 4 bases at V and 4 bases at J; junction bases unmatched: 5.

Sample share makes this clone medium-sized. The gene names given are mouse names. The CDR3 is cut off 1 residue early in the read; its end comes from the germline J gene. The chain is built from TRBV13-1 and TRBJ1-4; 10 bases match TRBD1. Germline V gene lookup returns CDR1 NSHNY and CDR2 SYGAGN. Unmatched junction bases numbered 2, after V lost 2 bases and J lost 4 bases. The CDR3 is made up of 15 amino acids. CDR3 bases read: TGTGCCAGCAGTGAGACAGGGGGCCACAACGAAAGATTATTT. Amino acids: CASSETGGHNERLF. Given in full, the CDR3 is CASSETGGHNERLFF.

Within the sample, this clone is medium-sized. Gene names follow the mouse nomenclature. The read gets to within 1 residue of the CDR3 end, and the germline J gene fills in the rest. The V call is TRBV12-2, the J call TRBJ2-5; TRBD2 agrees at 11 bases. The V gene's germline CDR1 is SGHLS and CDR2 HYDKME. Unmatched junction bases numbered 4, after V lost 1 base and J lost 2 bases. CDR3 length equals 16 residues. The CDR3 here is CASSLPGLGVQDTQYF. CDR3 DNA, as far as it was read: TGTGCCAGCTCTCTTCCGGGACTGGGGGTCCAAGACACCCAGTAC.

Remarks on this clone: Any gene name here is a mouse gene name. The missing CDR3 end, 1 residue past where the read stops, is filled in from the germline J gene. This sequence joins TRBV1 and TRBJ1-6, with TRBD1 identical over 9 bases. TRBJ1-6 is assigned to the ORF class and has an uncertain function. Trimming at V came to 3 bases and at J to 6 bases, leaving 6 bases not matched to a gene. The CDR3 extends over 16 amino acids. Looked up from germline, CDR1 is NSQYPW and CDR2 is LRSPGD (reference sequence). The CDR3 bases that were read are TGCACCTGCAGTGCCTTACAGGGGGCGGGTAATTCGCCCCTCTAC. Translated, it gives CTCSALQGAGNSPLY. The full CDR3 is CTCSALQGAGNSPLYF.

A remark on this clone: Mouse germline and gene names are used. The read terminates 1 residue ahead of where the CDR3 ends, so the germline J gene completes it. The chain has TRBV16 and TRBJ2-4; D gene ambiguous. V lost 1 base and J 5 bases, leaving 4 bases between the germline ends. Germline-derived CDR1 and CDR2 are SGHSA and FRNQAP. The CDR3 runs to 12 residues. The chain's CDR3 is CASSLGGNTLYF. The DNA read from the CDR3 is TGTGCAAGCAGCTTAGGGGGAAACACCTTGTAC.